This TCR beta chain was captured in a study of T cell repertoires in ileal Crohn's disease. Study summary: At postoperative colonoscopy, neoterminal ileum biopsies were taken as M6. General study findings and limits: The median delay to postoperative endoscopy was 6.9 months. Compared with non-smokers, active smokers at surgery showed more clonal expansions. High-frequency clones were more common in sorted CD8 than CD4 cells.

This clone was observed a few times. Its antigen is still unknown. Time point here: neoterminal ileum biopsy at postoperative endoscopy, about 6 months after surgery. Using immunoSEQ multiplex PCR, the repertoire was profiled, and TCRdb retains in-frame clones only, with some absent. The sample holds 8,500 to 13,000 clones; about four fifths are singletons and the top ten take about 15%. This CDR3 comprises 15 residues. The J segment lost 7 bases and the V segment lost 1 base, leaving 6 bases of the junction unmatched. The germline CDR1 and CDR2 sequences are SGHVS and FQNEAQ. This clonotype was obtained from an adult with Crohn's disease. Input material: ileal tissue. The gene calls are TRBV7-8 and TRBJ1-3; 8 bases fit TRBD1. For the CDR3, the DNA is TGTGCCAGCAGCTTAGGGACAGGGACGGGGAACACCATATATTTT. It specifies CASSLGTGTGNTIYF.